Listed here is a single T cell receptor (beta chain). The antigen is undetermined. The data derive from a study of cytomegalovirus exposure and HLA in healthy donors. Broader study findings: Cytomegalovirus association was assigned to more than 150 TCR beta chains. About 90% or about 30% of the time was how often most TCR beta V segments were productive, according to an earlier analysis. A later analysis linked a missense DCLRE1C variant to TCR beta V- and J-gene trimming. Association with HLA alleles at 0.05 false discovery rate was found for 15,000 to 20,000 TCR beta sequences in a later analysis.

The CDR3 is 19 residues long. In germline, CDR1 is SGHRS, CDR2 YFSETQ. After removal of 3 bases from V and 5 bases from J, the junction contained 18 bases not matched to a gene. The PCR used 60 Vbeta and 13 Jbeta primers. Assay used: immunoSEQ multiplex PCR; TCRdb lists only in-frame clones, some missing. The top ten clones hold 1.5% to 2% of a sample with roughly 150,000 clones, less than 10% of them seen once. This TCR was sampled from a male donor in good health and CMV-seronegative. Source material: PBMCs. This chain connects TRBV5-1 to TRBJ2-7; 12 nucleotides match TRBD1. The DNA of the CDR3 is TGCGCCAGCAGCTCTAAATCCGGGACAGGGGGCCCCTTTGTGGACGAGCAGTACTTC. Amino acids: CASSSKSGTGGPFVDEQYF.